This T cell receptor beta chain was retrieved from a study of a mutant IDH1 vaccine in newly diagnosed glioma. The study's findings and limits: There were vaccine-induced immune responses in just under 95% of the patients.

This CDR3 has 16 residues. Unmatched junction bases numbered 11, after V lost 5 bases and J lost 4 bases. Looked up from germline, CDR1 is MDHEN and CDR2 is SYDVKM. This clone was seen just once. The target antigen is unknown. The same CDR3 arises from other DNA sequences in this sample as well. Time point given: week 5, during vaccination. Mutant IDH1 20-mer peptide, at 300 ug, made up each vaccine dose, with topical imiquimod. Clones were sequenced by immunoSEQ multiplex PCR, and TCRdb holds only the in-frame ones, with some missing. The repertoire includes tens of thousands of clones, 80% to 85% of them detected once, and about 3.3% sits in the top ten.

Sequencing used PBMCs, obtained from a glioma patient whose treatment included an IDH1 peptide vaccine. The receptor's source is a man younger than 45 with glioma. The chain is built from TRBV28 and TRBJ2-7; 10 bases map to TRBD1. CDR3 bases: TGTGCCAGCAGTCTAGGCCGACCGGGACAGGGGTACGAGCAGTACTTC. This encodes CASSLGRPGQGYEQYF.